These 7 T cell receptor beta chains share one sample of origin, sequenced in a study of shared clonotypes between healthy human individuals. Repertoires were generated with immunoSEQ multiplex PCR, while TCRdb's copy carries only in-frame clones and drops some. The repertoire holds some 490,000 clones, about 85% seen once, with roughly 12% in the top ten. Sample: PBMCs. The receptors shown here come from a middle-aged woman in good health. Some clones in this sample may be carry-over from other donors' samples.

About this clone: A far larger clone is off by one base, so a read error is likely. The chain has TRBV7-8 and TRBJ1-5, with D perhaps TRBD1 (5 bases). The CDR3 has 13 residues. Germline V gives CDR1 SGHVS, CDR2 FQNEAQ. The germline V and J ends were trimmed by 1 base and 9 bases, with 10 bases remaining between them. CDR3: CASSLGEGAPQHF. The DNA of the CDR3 is TGTGCCAGCAGCTTAGGAGAAGGGGCGCCCCAGCATTTT.

The chain links TRBV2 to TRBJ2-5; D possibly corresponds to TRBD1 (6 bases). The DNA end lines up better with TRBJ2-7; the J call may be wrong. The germline CDR1 and CDR2 sequences are SNHLY and FYNNEI. The CDR3 length is 13 residues. This CDR3 is CASSVQGTYEQYF. In nucleotides, the CDR3 is TGTGCCAGCAGTGTCCAGGGGACCTACGAGCAGTACTTC.

The chain carries TRBV4-1 and TRBJ2-1; unclear D gene. Germline CDR1 and CDR2: MGHRA and YSYEKL. The V end lost 0 bases, the J end lost 9 bases, and 12 bases lay between the germline ends. CDR3 size: 14 residues. DNA of the CDR3: TGCGCCAGCAGCCAAGAGGAACGCCGCGCTGAGCAGTTCTTC. Protein sequence: CASSQEERRAEQFF.

Remarks on this clone: The junction departs from the called germline gene at one end, perhaps through a read error. The chain is built from TRBV30 and TRBJ1-3; D gene ambiguous. The CDR3 contains 13 residues. Germline V gene lookup returns CDR1 GTSNPN and CDR2 SVGIG (reference sequence). DNA of the CDR3: TGTGCCAGGCACATATTCTCTGGAGACACCATATATTTT. It is translated as CARHIFSGDTIYF. Combining the CDR3 with reference TRBV30 and TRBJ1-3 gives the whole variable domain SQTIHQWPATLVQPVGSPLSLECTVEGTSNPNLYWYRQAAGRGLQLLFYSVGIGQISSEVPQNLSASRPQDRQFILSSKKLLLSDSGFYLCARHIFSGDTIYFGEGSWLTVV.

V is TRBV7-2 and J is TRBJ2-5; TRBD1 agrees at 7 bases. V shed 1 base and J 4 bases; nucleotides not matched to a gene: 3. Germline loops: CDR1 SGHTA, CDR2 FQGNSA. The length of the CDR3 is 14 residues. CDR3 amino acids: CASSLVGGGETQYF. The DNA for the CDR3 is TGTGCCAGCAGCTTAGTAGGGGGCGGAGAGACCCAGTACTTC.

The CDR3 sequence: CASSPPGAGDNNEKLFF. DNA of the CDR3: TGTGCCAGCTCACCACCGGGAGCAGGGGACAATAATGAAAAACTGTTTTTT. The chain is built from TRBV18 and TRBJ1-4, with D maybe TRBD1 (6 bases). The V gene's germline CDR1 is KGHSH and CDR2 LQKENI. There are 17 residues in the CDR3. V was pared by 0 bases and J by 4 bases, with 15 bases between.

The chain links TRBV5-6 to TRBJ1-2, with a possible D match to TRBD1 (6 bases). Trimming removed 0 bases at V and 8 bases at J, with 14 bases between. Germline V lookup: CDR1 SGHDT, CDR2 YYEEEE. The CDR3 totals 14 residues. The CDR3 loop reads CASSLGRGHYGYTF. The CDR3 DNA reads as TGTGCCAGCAGCTTGGGCAGGGGACATTACGGCTACACCTTC.